The clone carrying this TCR beta chain was found once. Antigen: not known. This sample is drawn from a study of blood T cells in healthy people across ages. A J-beta primer mix and a sample-barcoded 5' primer were used in a second PCR of about 6 to 12 cycles. TCRdb fed the 5' RACE reads into MiXCR, producing one record per CDR3 protein. The data contain roughly 700,000 distinct CDR3 sequences, around 45% of them singletons. The CDR3 spans 14 residues. The germline CDR1 and CDR2 sequences are SGHTA and FQGTGA. Trimming cost V 5 bases and J 10 bases, with 18 bases left between them. Whole-study findings and limits: With unsorted PBMCs, a conclusive comparison of naive versus antigen-experienced cells was not possible.

They isolated at least 6 million PBMCs from each sample. The TCR comes from a woman aged 55-70 years in good health. Specimen: blood. The rearrangement links TRBV7-3 to TRBJ2-1, with D maybe TRBD2 (6 bases). The CDR3 DNA follows: TGTGCCAGCAGCGTAGCCCCGGGAGTCTACGAGCAGTTCTTC. Amino acid sequence: CASSVAPGVYEQFF.